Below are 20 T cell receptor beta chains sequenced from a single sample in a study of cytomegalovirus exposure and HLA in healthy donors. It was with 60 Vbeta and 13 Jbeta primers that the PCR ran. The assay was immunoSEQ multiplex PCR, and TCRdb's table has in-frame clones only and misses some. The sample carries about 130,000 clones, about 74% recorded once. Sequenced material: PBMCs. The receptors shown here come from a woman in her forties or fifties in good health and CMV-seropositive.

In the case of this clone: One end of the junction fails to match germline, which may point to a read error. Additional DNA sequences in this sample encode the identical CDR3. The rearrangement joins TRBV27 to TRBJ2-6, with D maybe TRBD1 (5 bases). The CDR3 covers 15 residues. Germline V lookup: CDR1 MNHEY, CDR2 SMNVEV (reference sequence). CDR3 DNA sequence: TGTGCCAGCAGTCCCGTCCGCTCTGGGGCCAACGTCTTGACTTTC. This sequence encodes CASSPVRSGANVLTF.

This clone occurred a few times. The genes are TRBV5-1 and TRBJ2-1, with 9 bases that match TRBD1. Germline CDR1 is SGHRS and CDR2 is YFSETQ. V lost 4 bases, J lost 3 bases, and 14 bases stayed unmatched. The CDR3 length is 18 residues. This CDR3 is CASSLGQGPKFDYNEQFF. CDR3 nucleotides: TGCGCCAGCAGCCTTGGACAGGGGCCCAAATTCGACTACAATGAGCAGTTCTTC.

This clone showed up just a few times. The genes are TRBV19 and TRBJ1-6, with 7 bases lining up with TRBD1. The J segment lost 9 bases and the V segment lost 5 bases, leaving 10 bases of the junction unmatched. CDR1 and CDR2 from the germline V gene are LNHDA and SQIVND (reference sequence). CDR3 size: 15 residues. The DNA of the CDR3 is TGTGCCAGTAGTCATCTACAGGGGCGTCGTTCACCCCTCCACTTT. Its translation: CASSHLQGRRSPLHF.

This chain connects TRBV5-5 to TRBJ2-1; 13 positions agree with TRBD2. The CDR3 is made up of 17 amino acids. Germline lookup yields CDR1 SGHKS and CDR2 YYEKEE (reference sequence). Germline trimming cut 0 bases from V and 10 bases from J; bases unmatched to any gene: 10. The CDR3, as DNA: TGTGCCAGCAGCTTGGGGACTAGCGGGGGAAGTCTACAGGAGCAGTTCTTC. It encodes CASSLGTSGGSLQEQFF.

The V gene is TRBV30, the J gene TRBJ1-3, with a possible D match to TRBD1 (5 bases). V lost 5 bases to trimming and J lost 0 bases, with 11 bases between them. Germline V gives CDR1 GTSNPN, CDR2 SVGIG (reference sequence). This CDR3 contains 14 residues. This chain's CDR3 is CAWAQGSSGNTIYF. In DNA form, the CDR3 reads TGTGCCTGGGCCCAGGGAAGCTCTGGAAACACCATATATTTT.

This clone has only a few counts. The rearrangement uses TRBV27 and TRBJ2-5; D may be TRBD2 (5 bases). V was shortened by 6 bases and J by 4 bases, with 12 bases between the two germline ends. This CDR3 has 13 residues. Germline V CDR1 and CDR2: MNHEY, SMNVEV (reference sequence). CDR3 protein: CASSAGRGETQYF. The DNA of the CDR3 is TGTGCCAGCAGCGCGGGTCGGGGAGAGACCCAGTACTTC.

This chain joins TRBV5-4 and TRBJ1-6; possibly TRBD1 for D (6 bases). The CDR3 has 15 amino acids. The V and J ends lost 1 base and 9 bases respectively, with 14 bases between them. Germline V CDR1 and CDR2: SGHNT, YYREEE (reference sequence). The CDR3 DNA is TGTGCCAGCAGCTTGCGAGGGGGAACAGGTTCACCCCTCCACTTT. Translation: CASSLRGGTGSPLHF.

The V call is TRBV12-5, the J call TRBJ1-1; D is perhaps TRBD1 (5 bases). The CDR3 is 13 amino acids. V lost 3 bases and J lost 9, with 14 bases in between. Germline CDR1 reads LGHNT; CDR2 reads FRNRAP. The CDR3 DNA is TGTGCTAGTGGTTTATCTGGGGCGGGAAAAGCTTTCTTT. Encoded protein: CASGLSGAGKAFF.

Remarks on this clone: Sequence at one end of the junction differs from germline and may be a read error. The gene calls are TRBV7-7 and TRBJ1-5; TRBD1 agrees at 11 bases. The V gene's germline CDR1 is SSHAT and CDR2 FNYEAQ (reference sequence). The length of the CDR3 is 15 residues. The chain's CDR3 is CASSDRDRGAQPQHF. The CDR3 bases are TGTGCTAGCAGCGACCGGGACAGGGGGGCCCAGCCCCAGCATTTT.

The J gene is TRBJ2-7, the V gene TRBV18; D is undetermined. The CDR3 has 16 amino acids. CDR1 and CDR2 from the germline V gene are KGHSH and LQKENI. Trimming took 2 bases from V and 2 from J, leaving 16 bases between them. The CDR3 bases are TGTGCCAGCTCACCATCACCTCCCGCCTTAGCCTACGAGCAGTACTTC. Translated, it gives CASSPSPPALAYEQYF. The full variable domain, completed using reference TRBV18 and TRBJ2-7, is NAGVMQNPRHLVRRRGQEARLRCSPMKGHSHVYWYRQLPEEGLKFMVYLQKENIIDESGMPKERFSAEFPKEGPSILRIQQVVRGDSAAYFCASSPSPPALAYEQYFGPGTRLTVT.

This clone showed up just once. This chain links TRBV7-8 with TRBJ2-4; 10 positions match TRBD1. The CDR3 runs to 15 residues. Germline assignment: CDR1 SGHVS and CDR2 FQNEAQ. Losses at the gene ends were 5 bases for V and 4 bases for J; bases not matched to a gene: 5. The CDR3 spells CASSPPGQGKNIQYF. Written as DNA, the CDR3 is TGTGCCAGCAGCCCACCGGGACAGGGGAAAAACATTCAGTACTTC.

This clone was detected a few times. Here the CDR3 reads CASGENYGYTF. CDR3 coding DNA: TGTGCCAGCGGAGAGAACTATGGCTACACCTTC. The rearrangement joins TRBV6-5 to TRBJ1-2; D call uncertain. The germline CDR1 and CDR2 sequences are MNHEY and SVGAGI. This CDR3 is built from 11 residues. V was shortened by 8 bases and J by 2 bases, with 6 bases between the two germline ends.

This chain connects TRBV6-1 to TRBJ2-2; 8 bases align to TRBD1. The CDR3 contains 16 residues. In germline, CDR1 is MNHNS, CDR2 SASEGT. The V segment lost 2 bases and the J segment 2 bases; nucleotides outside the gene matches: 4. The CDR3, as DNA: TGTGCCAGCAGTGAATCGACAGGGGCTAACACCGGGGAGCTGTTTTTT. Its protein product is CASSESTGANTGELFF.

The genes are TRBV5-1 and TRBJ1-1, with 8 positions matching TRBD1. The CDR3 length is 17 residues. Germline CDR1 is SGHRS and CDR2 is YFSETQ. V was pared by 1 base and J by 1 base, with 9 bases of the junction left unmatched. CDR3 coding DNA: TGCGCCAGCAGCTTGCTAGCAGGGGGCGTTGGGAACACTGAAGCTTTCTTT. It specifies CASSLLAGGVGNTEAFF.

CDR3 protein: CASGPGGSQETQYF. CDR3 DNA sequence: TGTGCTAGTGGTCCCGGGGGGTCCCAAGAGACCCAGTACTTC. This rearrangement joins TRBV12-5 to TRBJ2-5; 7 bases agree with TRBD2. CDR3 length: 14 amino acids. V lost 5 bases, J lost 1 base, and 4 bases stayed unmatched. The germline CDR1 and CDR2 sequences are LGHNT and FRNRAP.

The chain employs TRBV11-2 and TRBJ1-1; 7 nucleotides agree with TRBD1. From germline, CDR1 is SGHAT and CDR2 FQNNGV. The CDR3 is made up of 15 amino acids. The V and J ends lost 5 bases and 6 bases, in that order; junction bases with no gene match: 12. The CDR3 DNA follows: TGTGCCAGCAGCCTAATTACAGGGGAAGGGGCTGAAGCTTTCTTT. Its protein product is CASSLITGEGAEAFF.

Here the CDR3 DNA reads TGTGCCAGCAGTGGACCGGGACAGGGTAATTCACCCCTCCACTTT. Its protein is CASSGPGQGNSPLHF. The V and J genes are TRBV6-6 and TRBJ1-6, with 9 bases lining up with TRBD1. From germline, CDR1 is MNHNY and CDR2 SVGAGI (reference sequence). The CDR3 has 15 residues. The V and J ends lost 5 bases and 6 bases, in that order; junction bases with no gene match: 5.

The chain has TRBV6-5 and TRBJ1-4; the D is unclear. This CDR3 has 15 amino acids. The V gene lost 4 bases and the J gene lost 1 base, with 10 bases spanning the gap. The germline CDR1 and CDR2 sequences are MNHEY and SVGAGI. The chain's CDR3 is CASSSSDLTNEKLFF. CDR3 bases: TGTGCCAGCAGTTCCTCAGACTTAACTAATGAAAAACTGTTTTTT.

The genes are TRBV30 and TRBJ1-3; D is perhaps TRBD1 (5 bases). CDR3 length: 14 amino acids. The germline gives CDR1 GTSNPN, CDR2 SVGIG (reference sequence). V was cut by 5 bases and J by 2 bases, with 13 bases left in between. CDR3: CAWELRGAGNTIYF. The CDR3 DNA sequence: TGTGCCTGGGAGCTCCGGGGGGCTGGAAACACCATATATTTT.

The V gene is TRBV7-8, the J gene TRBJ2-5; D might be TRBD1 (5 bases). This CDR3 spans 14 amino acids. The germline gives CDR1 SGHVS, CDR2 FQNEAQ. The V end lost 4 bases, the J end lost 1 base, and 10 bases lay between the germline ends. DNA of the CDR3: TGTGCCAGCAGCTCAACAGGTTTCCAAGAGACCCAGTACTTC. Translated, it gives CASSSTGFQETQYF. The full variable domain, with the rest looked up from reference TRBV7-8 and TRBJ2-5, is GAGVSQSPRYKVAKRGQDVALRCDPISGHVSLFWYQQALGQGPEFLTYFQNEAQLDKSGLPSDRFFAERPEGSVSTLKIQRTQQEDSAVYLCASSSTGFQETQYFGPGTRLLVL.